This is a list of T cell receptor beta chains from one sample in a study of blood T cell repertoires in COVID-19. Profiling relied on immunoSEQ multiplex PCR, and the TCRdb table lists in-frame clones only, not all of them. Found here are 150,000 to 200,000 clones, under 90% of them singletons; the top ten hold around 13%. Sequenced input: peripheral blood. The receptors were sampled from a woman aged 70-85 years with COVID-19, enrolled during active disease. CDR3s include the opening cysteine and the closing phenylalanine or tryptophan. Each record gives: D gene, clone size, J gene, V gene, CDR3 protein, CDR3 DNA. D genes are given only for firm matches. A row's size may be missing; if present it is once, few, many or a size class.

d_gene: TRBD2
abundance: -
j_gene: TRBJ2-7
v_gene: TRBV9
CDR3aa: CASSVTSGGSYEQYF
CDR3nt: TGTGCCAGCAGCGTAACTAGCGGGGGCTCCTACGAGCAGTACTTC

d_gene: TRBD2
abundance: few
j_gene: TRBJ2-1
v_gene: TRBV19
CDR3aa: CASTTTGLAGNEQFF
CDR3nt: TGTGCCAGTACCACTACGGGACTAGCGGGAAATGAGCAGTTCTTC

d_gene: -
abundance: -
j_gene: TRBJ1-2
v_gene: TRBV2
CDR3aa: CASSAAAGYGYTF
CDR3nt: TGTGCCAGCAGTGCCGCCGCAGGCTATGGCTACACCTTC

d_gene: -
abundance: -
j_gene: TRBJ2-2
v_gene: TRBV2
CDR3aa: CASSELAGGELFF
CDR3nt: TGTGCCAGCAGTGAGCTGGCGGGCGGGGAGCTGTTTTTT

d_gene: TRBD1
abundance: -
j_gene: TRBJ2-3
v_gene: TRBV28
CDR3aa: CASSSSGTGIDTQYF
CDR3nt: TGTGCCAGCAGTTCTTCCGGGACAGGGATTGATACGCAGTATTTT

d_gene: TRBD2
abundance: -
j_gene: TRBJ2-3
v_gene: TRBV6-4
CDR3aa: CASSDTGLAGGTADTQYF
CDR3nt: TGTGCCAGCAGTGACACGGGACTAGCGGGAGGGACGGCGGATACGCAGTATTTT

d_gene: -
abundance: -
j_gene: TRBJ1-6
v_gene: TRBV15
CDR3aa: CATSRGGGGSNSPLHF
CDR3nt: TGTGCCACCAGCAGAGGGGGCGGGGGGTCTAATTCACCCCTCCACTTT

d_gene: TRBD1
abundance: -
j_gene: TRBJ1-5
v_gene: TRBV2
CDR3aa: CASSRQGTGQPQHF
CDR3nt: TGTGCCAGCAGCCGACAGGGGACGGGTCAGCCCCAGCATTTT

d_gene: TRBD1
abundance: -
j_gene: TRBJ2-1
v_gene: TRBV6-5
CDR3aa: CASRARDRGYNEQFF
CDR3nt: TGTGCCAGCAGAGCCCGGGACAGGGGCTACAATGAGCAGTTCTTC

d_gene: -
abundance: -
j_gene: TRBJ1-2
v_gene: TRBV28
CDR3aa: CASSLAPIGGEGYGYTF
CDR3nt: TGTGCCAGCAGTTTAGCCCCCATTGGGGGCGAGGGCTATGGCTACACCTTC

d_gene: -
abundance: -
j_gene: TRBJ1-5
v_gene: TRBV19
CDR3aa: CASRKQNQPQHF
CDR3nt: TGTGCCAGTAGAAAACAGAACCAGCCCCAGCATTTT

d_gene: TRBD2
abundance: -
j_gene: TRBJ2-5
v_gene: TRBV7-9
CDR3aa: CASSYTSGRRETQYF
CDR3nt: TGTGCCAGCAGTTATACTAGCGGGAGGAGGGAGACCCAGTACTTC

d_gene: TRBD2
abundance: -
j_gene: TRBJ2-1
v_gene: TRBV3-1/TRBV3-2
CDR3aa: CASSQPLGLAAQFF
CDR3nt: TGTGCCAGCAGCCAACCCCTTGGACTAGCGGCGCAGTTCTTC

d_gene: TRBD2
abundance: -
j_gene: TRBJ2-3
v_gene: TRBV7-8
CDR3aa: CASSFGTSTDTQYF
CDR3nt: TGTGCCAGCAGCTTCGGGACTAGTACAGATACGCAGTATTTT

d_gene: TRBD2
abundance: -
j_gene: TRBJ2-3
v_gene: TRBV29-1
CDR3aa: CSVEVGRRSGGTQYF
CDR3nt: TGCAGCGTTGAAGTAGGACGCCGCTCGGGGGGTACGCAGTATTTT

d_gene: TRBD2
abundance: -
j_gene: TRBJ2-7
v_gene: TRBV28
CDR3aa: CASSLDRGRLAGGRQQYF
CDR3nt: TGTGCCAGCAGCTTGGACAGGGGAAGACTAGCGGGAGGGCGGCAGCAGTACTTC

d_gene: -
abundance: -
j_gene: TRBJ1-1
v_gene: TRBV3-1/TRBV3-2
CDR3aa: CASSSGFTEAFF
CDR3nt: TGTGCCAGCAGCTCAGGGTTCACTGAAGCTTTCTTT

d_gene: -
abundance: -
j_gene: TRBJ1-1
v_gene: TRBV10-3
CDR3aa: CATTRNMNTEAFF
CDR3nt: TGTGCCACGACAAGAAACATGAACACTGAAGCTTTCTTT

d_gene: -
abundance: -
j_gene: TRBJ1-2
v_gene: TRBV7-3
CDR3aa: CASSLIGSEGYTF
CDR3nt: TGTGCCAGCAGCTTAATAGGGAGTGAGGGCTACACCTTC

d_gene: TRBD2
abundance: -
j_gene: TRBJ2-6
v_gene: TRBV5-1
CDR3aa: CASSLEGGSLGANVLTF
CDR3nt: TGCGCCAGCAGCTTGGAAGGCGGGAGCTTAGGGGCCAACGTCCTGACTTTC

d_gene: -
abundance: -
j_gene: TRBJ1-5
v_gene: TRBV27
CDR3aa: CASSLQGNGNQPQHF
CDR3nt: TGTGCCAGCAGTTTACAGGGAAACGGCAATCAGCCCCAGCATTTT

d_gene: -
abundance: -
j_gene: TRBJ2-1
v_gene: TRBV28
CDR3aa: CASSLLQYNEQFF
CDR3nt: TGTGCCAGCAGTTTGTTACAGTACAATGAGCAGTTCTTC

d_gene: TRBD2
abundance: -
j_gene: TRBJ2-5
v_gene: TRBV3-1/TRBV3-2
CDR3aa: CASSQARLAGVRRGETQYF
CDR3nt: TGTGCCAGCAGCCAAGCGCGACTAGCGGGAGTTCGAAGGGGGGAGACCCAGTACTTC

d_gene: TRBD1
abundance: -
j_gene: TRBJ2-7
v_gene: TRBV10-2
CDR3aa: CASSGDRGYEQYF
CDR3nt: TGCGCCAGCAGTGGGGACAGGGGCTACGAGCAGTACTTC

d_gene: -
abundance: -
j_gene: TRBJ2-5
v_gene: TRBV7-6
CDR3aa: CASSTRQLTETQYF
CDR3nt: TGTGCCAGCAGCACCAGACAGTTGACCGAGACCCAGTACTTC

d_gene: -
abundance: -
j_gene: TRBJ2-1
v_gene: TRBV3-1/TRBV3-2
CDR3aa: CASSLVMGGATYNEQFF
CDR3nt: TGTGCCAGCAGCCTTGTAATGGGGGGAGCAACCTACAATGAGCAGTTCTTC

d_gene: TRBD2
abundance: -
j_gene: TRBJ2-1
v_gene: TRBV28
CDR3aa: CASSFETSGRAPTYNEQFF
CDR3nt: TGTGCCAGCAGTTTTGAGACTAGCGGGAGGGCTCCCACCTACAATGAGCAGTTCTTC

d_gene: TRBD1
abundance: -
j_gene: TRBJ1-1
v_gene: TRBV15
CDR3aa: CATSRADRVGREAFF
CDR3nt: TGTGCCACCAGCAGAGCCGACAGGGTGGGTAGGGAAGCTTTCTTT

d_gene: -
abundance: -
j_gene: TRBJ1-2
v_gene: TRBV6-1
CDR3aa: CASSDPGGNYGYTF
CDR3nt: TGTGCCAGCAGTGACCCGGGGGGGAACTATGGCTACACCTTC

d_gene: -
abundance: -
j_gene: TRBJ1-2
v_gene: TRBV15
CDR3aa: CATSRADRNVNYGYTF
CDR3nt: TGTGCCACCAGCAGGGCCGACAGAAACGTTAACTATGGCTACACCTTC

d_gene: -
abundance: -
j_gene: TRBJ1-2
v_gene: TRBV28
CDR3aa: CASSFIGYGYTF
CDR3nt: TGTGCCAGCAGTTTTATCGGTTATGGCTACACCTTC

d_gene: -
abundance: -
j_gene: TRBJ1-4
v_gene: TRBV7-2
CDR3aa: CASSLARFEQLAPRLFF
CDR3nt: TGTGCCAGCAGCTTAGCTCGGTTCGAACAGTTGGCTCCAAGGCTGTTTTTT

d_gene: -
abundance: -
j_gene: TRBJ2-6
v_gene: TRBV7-8
CDR3aa: CASSFAGANVLTF
CDR3nt: TGTGCCAGCAGCTTCGCTGGGGCCAACGTCCTGACTTTC

d_gene: -
abundance: -
j_gene: TRBJ1-2
v_gene: TRBV6-1
CDR3aa: CASSETTGGVYGYTF
CDR3nt: TGTGCCAGCAGTGAAACTACGGGTGGCGTTTATGGCTACACCTTC

d_gene: TRBD1
abundance: -
j_gene: TRBJ2-7
v_gene: TRBV19
CDR3aa: CASSIDQTGAYEQYF
CDR3nt: TGTGCCAGTAGTATAGATCAGACAGGGGCCTACGAGCAGTACTTC

d_gene: -
abundance: -
j_gene: TRBJ2-7
v_gene: TRBV21-1
CDR3aa: CASSTQLAHSYEQYF
CDR3nt: TGTGCCAGCAGCACACAACTAGCGCACTCCTACGAGCAGTACTTC

d_gene: TRBD1
abundance: -
j_gene: TRBJ1-1
v_gene: TRBV19
CDR3aa: CASSPGTGRNTEAFF
CDR3nt: TGTGCCAGTAGTCCCGGGACAGGTAGGAACACTGAAGCTTTCTTT

d_gene: TRBD1
abundance: -
j_gene: TRBJ1-4
v_gene: TRBV2
CDR3aa: CASRKGAQANEKLFF
CDR3nt: TGTGCCAGCAGGAAGGGGGCGCAGGCTAATGAAAAACTGTTTTTT

d_gene: TRBD1
abundance: -
j_gene: TRBJ1-6
v_gene: TRBV7-9
CDR3aa: CASSLGQGAISPLHF
CDR3nt: TGTGCCAGCAGCTTAGGACAGGGGGCGATTTCACCCCTCCACTTT

d_gene: -
abundance: -
j_gene: TRBJ2-5
v_gene: TRBV5-1
CDR3aa: CASSLQAAGGQTQYF
CDR3nt: TGCGCCAGCAGCTTACAGGCAGCGGGCGGGCAGACCCAGTACTTC

d_gene: TRBD2
abundance: -
j_gene: TRBJ2-3
v_gene: TRBV11-2
CDR3aa: CASSSRTSRSDTQYF
CDR3nt: TGTGCCAGCAGCTCCAGGACTAGTAGGTCAGATACGCAGTATTTT

d_gene: -
abundance: -
j_gene: TRBJ1-4
v_gene: TRBV30
CDR3aa: CAWKRGTNEKLFF
CDR3nt: TGTGCCTGGAAACGAGGGACTAATGAAAAACTGTTTTTT

d_gene: -
abundance: -
j_gene: TRBJ1-5
v_gene: TRBV21-1
CDR3aa: CASSPKDAFRNQPQHF
CDR3nt: TGTGCCAGCAGCCCTAAAGATGCATTTAGAAATCAGCCCCAGCATTTT

d_gene: -
abundance: once
j_gene: TRBJ1-1
v_gene: TRBV6-5
CDR3aa: CASSPHREREAFF
CDR3nt: TGTGCCAGCAGTCCCCACAGGGAGAGAGAAGCTTTCTTT

d_gene: TRBD2
abundance: -
j_gene: TRBJ2-7
v_gene: TRBV7-2
CDR3aa: CASSGALAGSHEQYF
CDR3nt: TGTGCCAGCAGCGGAGCACTAGCGGGGAGCCATGAGCAGTACTTC